The clone carrying this T cell receptor (beta chain) turned up a few times. Amplification used 60 Vbeta primers and 13 Jbeta primers. TCRdb keeps only in-frame clones here, not all; method: immunoSEQ multiplex PCR. The data show about 110,000 clones, under 80% seen once. The record originates from a study of cytomegalovirus exposure and HLA in healthy donors. Germline CDR1 reads SNHLY; CDR2 reads FYNNEI. Trimming stripped 2 bases from V and 3 bases from J, with 15 bases between. The CDR3 runs to 16 residues. Every donor was a healthy person donating bone marrow. This chain connects TRBV2 to TRBJ2-3; a weak D match, TRBD2 (6 bases). The receptor's source is a woman in her 40s in good health and CMV-seropositive. Sequenced sample: PBMCs. CDR3 sequence reads: CASSETFSGVTDTQYF. CDR3 nucleotide sequence: TGTGCCAGCAGTGAAACTTTTTCGGGAGTGACAGATACGCAGTATTTT.